These T cell receptor beta chains were read from a single sample in a study of T-cell memory formation after mild COVID-19. TCRdb independently ran MiXCR on the 5' RACE reads; one entry per CDR3 protein. The sample records under 450,000 distinct CDR3 sequences, 20% to 30% being singletons. The source material was PBMCs or a T cell subset sorted from them (not recorded which). The origin of the receptors is an adult woman who had mild COVID-19 (a few samples of this study predate the infection). Cell type and time point are not known. Both conserved end residues are part of each CDR3. The order of the fields is J gene, clone size, D gene, V gene, CDR3 DNA, CDR3 protein. D genes are given only for firm matches. For some rows the clone size is stated as once, few or many, or as a class when expanded; others skip it.

j_gene: TRBJ1-4; abundance: NA; d_gene: NA; v_gene: TRBV9; CDR3nt: TGTGCCAGCAGCGTAGTGGATGGGTCGGGAAAACTGTTTTTT; CDR3aa: CASSVVDGSGKLFF
j_gene: TRBJ2-7; abundance: NA; d_gene: TRBD1; v_gene: TRBV15; CDR3nt: TGTGCCACCAGCAGAGACCGGGTGGGACAGGGGACCTACGAGCAGTACTTC; CDR3aa: CATSRDRVGQGTYEQYF
j_gene: TRBJ1-4; abundance: few; d_gene: NA; v_gene: TRBV18; CDR3nt: TGTGCCAGCTCACCAGAGGACAAGGAGGAAAAACTGTTTTTT; CDR3aa: CASSPEDKEEKLFF
j_gene: TRBJ2-1; abundance: few; d_gene: TRBD2; v_gene: TRBV5-5; CDR3nt: TGTGCCAGCAGCACGACTAGCGGGGACTACAATGAGCAGTTCTTC; CDR3aa: CASSTTSGDYNEQFF
j_gene: TRBJ2-3; abundance: NA; d_gene: NA; v_gene: TRBV6-5; CDR3nt: TGTGCCAGCAGGGTGGTGGGAGATGGAGATACGCAGTATTTT; CDR3aa: CASRVVGDGDTQYF
j_gene: TRBJ1-2; abundance: few; d_gene: NA; v_gene: TRBV7-9; CDR3nt: TGTGCCAGCAGCTCCACAGGGAAGGTGGACGGCTACACCTTC; CDR3aa: CASSSTGKVDGYTF
j_gene: TRBJ1-1; abundance: NA; d_gene: NA; v_gene: TRBV5-4; CDR3nt: TGTGCCAGCAGATCTGACGTGCAGGGGTTGAACACTGAAGCTTTCTTT; CDR3aa: CASRSDVQGLNTEAFF
j_gene: TRBJ2-5; abundance: NA; d_gene: NA; v_gene: TRBV7-3; CDR3nt: TGTGCCAGCAGCTCCCGCGGTAAAGAGACCCAGTACTTC; CDR3aa: CASSSRGKETQYF
j_gene: TRBJ1-1; abundance: few; d_gene: TRBD1; v_gene: TRBV12-3/TRBV12-4; CDR3nt: TGTGCCAGCAGTTACAGACGGACAGGGGTAGTCACTGAAGCTTTCTTT; CDR3aa: CASSYRRTGVVTEAFF
j_gene: TRBJ2-1; abundance: few; d_gene: NA; v_gene: TRBV29-1; CDR3nt: TGCAGCGTTGAAACGGGAGACAATGAGCAGTTCTTC; CDR3aa: CSVETGDNEQFF
j_gene: TRBJ2-7; abundance: NA; d_gene: TRBD2; v_gene: TRBV6-5; CDR3nt: TGTGCCAGCAGAGCGGGAGGAACCTACGAGCAGTACTTC; CDR3aa: CASRAGGTYEQYF
j_gene: TRBJ1-1; abundance: NA; d_gene: NA; v_gene: TRBV18; CDR3nt: TGTGCCAGCTCACCACCGGGAAGGGGCCCAAACACTGAAGCTTTCTTT; CDR3aa: CASSPPGRGPNTEAFF
j_gene: TRBJ2-5; abundance: NA; d_gene: NA; v_gene: TRBV27; CDR3nt: TGTGCCAGCAGCCGGGTCCGGGGCAAACCAAACCGGTACCAAGAGACCCAGTACTTC; CDR3aa: CASSRVRGKPNRYQETQYF
j_gene: TRBJ2-5; abundance: NA; d_gene: NA; v_gene: TRBV15; CDR3nt: TGTGCCACCAGCAGACCAGCAGGGACAAACCAAGAGACCCAGTACTTC; CDR3aa: CATSRPAGTNQETQYF
j_gene: TRBJ2-3; abundance: few; d_gene: TRBD2; v_gene: TRBV7-2; CDR3nt: TGTGCCAGCAGCCCGGGACTAGCGGGAGTAGTTAGCACAGATACGCAGTATTTT; CDR3aa: CASSPGLAGVVSTDTQYF
j_gene: TRBJ2-1; abundance: few; d_gene: NA; v_gene: TRBV7-3; CDR3nt: TGTGCCAGCAGCCCCCGGCCTGACCCCTACAATGAGCAGTTCTTC; CDR3aa: CASSPRPDPYNEQFF
j_gene: TRBJ2-5; abundance: NA; d_gene: TRBD2; v_gene: TRBV20-1; CDR3nt: TGCAGTGCTAGACGGGAGCGGGGGTTGTCGGGAGAGACCCAGTACTTC; CDR3aa: CSARRERGLSGETQYF
j_gene: TRBJ1-1; abundance: NA; d_gene: NA; v_gene: TRBV2; CDR3nt: TGTGCCAGCAGTGAACGGACTCAGGGCAGGGAGGACCCTGAAGCTTTCTTT; CDR3aa: CASSERTQGREDPEAFF
j_gene: TRBJ2-6; abundance: NA; d_gene: NA; v_gene: TRBV29-1; CDR3nt: TGCAGCGTTGTCCGCTCTGGGGCCAACGTCCTGACTTTC; CDR3aa: CSVVRSGANVLTF
j_gene: TRBJ2-5; abundance: NA; d_gene: TRBD2; v_gene: TRBV7-2; CDR3nt: TGTGCCAGCAGCGCAGCTAGCGGGGGAGAGACCCAGTACTTC; CDR3aa: CASSAASGGETQYF
j_gene: TRBJ2-3; abundance: NA; d_gene: TRBD2; v_gene: TRBV5-5; CDR3nt: TGTGCCAGCAGCCCCTTACTAGCGGGAGATATAGATACGCAGTATTTT; CDR3aa: CASSPLLAGDIDTQYF
j_gene: TRBJ1-1; abundance: NA; d_gene: TRBD1; v_gene: TRBV7-9; CDR3nt: TGTGCCAGCAGCTTTGACAGGGAGTTTAACACTGAAGCTTTCTTT; CDR3aa: CASSFDREFNTEAFF
j_gene: TRBJ2-7; abundance: NA; d_gene: NA; v_gene: TRBV19; CDR3nt: TGTGCCAGTAGTATCACCCCCGCTTTCTACGAGCAGTACTTC; CDR3aa: CASSITPAFYEQYF
j_gene: TRBJ2-3; abundance: NA; d_gene: NA; v_gene: TRBV27; CDR3nt: TGTGCCAGCAATCCACAGGGCTCAGATACGCAGTATTTT; CDR3aa: CASNPQGSDTQYF
j_gene: TRBJ2-7; abundance: NA; d_gene: NA; v_gene: TRBV7-6; CDR3nt: TGTGCCAGCAGCTTAGCGCTCGAGGGCTGGGAGCAGTACTTC; CDR3aa: CASSLALEGWEQYF
j_gene: TRBJ2-7; abundance: few; d_gene: TRBD1; v_gene: TRBV12-3/TRBV12-4; CDR3nt: TGTGCCAGCAGTTTGTACAGGGGGCTCGACTCCTCCTACGAGCAGTACTTC; CDR3aa: CASSLYRGLDSSYEQYF
j_gene: TRBJ1-1; abundance: NA; d_gene: TRBD1; v_gene: TRBV29-1; CDR3nt: TGCAGCGTTGTGCCTCAGGGGGCCGGAACTGAAGCTTTCTTT; CDR3aa: CSVVPQGAGTEAFF
j_gene: TRBJ2-7; abundance: NA; d_gene: NA; v_gene: TRBV6-5; CDR3nt: TGTGCCAGCAGTGCAGGGGGGCTTTACGAGCAGTACTTC; CDR3aa: CASSAGGLYEQYF
j_gene: TRBJ2-2; abundance: few; d_gene: NA; v_gene: TRBV30; CDR3nt: TGTGCCTGGAAAGGAACCGGGGAGCTGTTTTTT; CDR3aa: CAWKGTGELFF
j_gene: TRBJ2-3; abundance: NA; d_gene: NA; v_gene: TRBV5-1; CDR3nt: TGCGCCAGCAGCTTGCAGCGAGATACGCAGTATTTT; CDR3aa: CASSLQRDTQYF
j_gene: TRBJ2-7; abundance: NA; d_gene: TRBD2; v_gene: TRBV5-6; CDR3nt: TGTGCCAGCAGCTTCGGGACTAGAGGTTACGAGCAGTACTTC; CDR3aa: CASSFGTRGYEQYF
j_gene: TRBJ2-2; abundance: few; d_gene: NA; v_gene: TRBV4-1; CDR3nt: TGCGCCAGCAGCCAAGATCCGGCCGGGGAGCTGTTTTTT; CDR3aa: CASSQDPAGELFF
j_gene: TRBJ1-5; abundance: few; d_gene: NA; v_gene: TRBV15; CDR3nt: TGTGCCACCGGACAGTCGGCAGGATATTATAGCAATCAGCCCCAGCATTTT; CDR3aa: CATGQSAGYYSNQPQHF
j_gene: TRBJ2-1; abundance: few; d_gene: TRBD1; v_gene: TRBV12-3/TRBV12-4; CDR3nt: TGTGCCAGCAGTTTAGGAGGGACAGGGTACGATGAGCAGTTCTTC; CDR3aa: CASSLGGTGYDEQFF
j_gene: TRBJ2-5; abundance: few; d_gene: TRBD1; v_gene: TRBV15; CDR3nt: TGTGCCACCAGCAGAGAGCAGGGGGTAGGGACCCAGTACTTC; CDR3aa: CATSREQGVGTQYF
j_gene: TRBJ1-5; abundance: few; d_gene: TRBD1; v_gene: TRBV20-1; CDR3nt: TGCAGTGCTAGAGGGGACAGGGATCAGCCCCAGCATTTT; CDR3aa: CSARGDRDQPQHF
j_gene: TRBJ2-7; abundance: NA; d_gene: TRBD2; v_gene: TRBV20-1; CDR3nt: TGCAGTGCTACGACGGGACTAGCGAACTACGAGCAGTACTTC; CDR3aa: CSATTGLANYEQYF
j_gene: TRBJ2-1; abundance: NA; d_gene: TRBD2; v_gene: TRBV24-1; CDR3nt: TGTGCCACCGAGGCGGGAGCCTACAATGAGCAGTTCTTC; CDR3aa: CATEAGAYNEQFF
j_gene: TRBJ1-5; abundance: few; d_gene: NA; v_gene: TRBV29-1; CDR3nt: TGCAGCCCGGGACATTACAAATATAGCAATCAGCCCCAGCATTTT; CDR3aa: CSPGHYKYSNQPQHF
j_gene: TRBJ2-7; abundance: NA; d_gene: TRBD1; v_gene: TRBV6-5; CDR3nt: TGTGCCAGCAGCCCAAGATTCGACAGGGTCTACGAGCAGTACTTC; CDR3aa: CASSPRFDRVYEQYF
j_gene: TRBJ1-5; abundance: NA; d_gene: NA; v_gene: TRBV25-1; CDR3nt: TGTGCCAGCAGTGAATTGAGGTCCGGTCAGCCCCAGCATTTT; CDR3aa: CASSELRSGQPQHF
j_gene: TRBJ1-3; abundance: NA; d_gene: NA; v_gene: TRBV29-1; CDR3nt: TGCAGCGTGTACTCTTCTGGAAACACCATATATTTT; CDR3aa: CSVYSSGNTIYF
j_gene: TRBJ2-1; abundance: NA; d_gene: TRBD2; v_gene: TRBV5-1; CDR3nt: TGCGCCAGCAGGCGAGGACTAGCTTACAATGAGCAGTTCTTC; CDR3aa: CASRRGLAYNEQFF
j_gene: TRBJ2-2; abundance: NA; d_gene: TRBD2; v_gene: TRBV19; CDR3nt: TGTGCCAGTAGTTCGGGACTAGCGGGAGGGCGTACCGGGGAGCTGTTTTTT; CDR3aa: CASSSGLAGGRTGELFF
j_gene: TRBJ2-7; abundance: few; d_gene: NA; v_gene: TRBV12-3/TRBV12-4; CDR3nt: TGTGCCAGCAGTTTTCTCCGGGACGTCCGATCCTACGAGCAGTACTTC; CDR3aa: CASSFLRDVRSYEQYF
j_gene: TRBJ2-3; abundance: few; d_gene: NA; v_gene: TRBV5-5; CDR3nt: TGTGCCAGCAGCACACTACAGGCCCTGACCACAGATACGCAGTATTTT; CDR3aa: CASSTLQALTTDTQYF
j_gene: TRBJ2-5; abundance: few; d_gene: TRBD1; v_gene: TRBV12-3/TRBV12-4; CDR3nt: TGTGCCAGCAGCCACTACTGGACAGGGGGACGGACCCAGTACTTC; CDR3aa: CASSHYWTGGRTQYF
j_gene: TRBJ2-7; abundance: few; d_gene: NA; v_gene: TRBV3-1; CDR3nt: TGTGCCAGCAGCATGGACTTAGCCTCCTACGAGCAGTACTTC; CDR3aa: CASSMDLASYEQYF
j_gene: TRBJ2-2; abundance: few; d_gene: TRBD2; v_gene: TRBV24-1; CDR3nt: TGTGCCACCAGTGATTTCTATTCGGGAGGGAACACCGGGGAGCTGTTTTTT; CDR3aa: CATSDFYSGGNTGELFF
j_gene: TRBJ1-2; abundance: NA; d_gene: NA; v_gene: TRBV6-1; CDR3nt: TGTGCCAGCAGTGACCTCTATGGCTACACCTTC; CDR3aa: CASSDLYGYTF
j_gene: TRBJ2-7; abundance: NA; d_gene: TRBD1; v_gene: TRBV2; CDR3nt: TGTGCCAGCAGTGAATTGGGTGCAGGGGGCGTCGGATACGAGCAGTACTTC; CDR3aa: CASSELGAGGVGYEQYF
j_gene: TRBJ2-2; abundance: NA; d_gene: NA; v_gene: TRBV15; CDR3nt: TGTGCCACCAGCAGCAGTATTTTTGGGGAAGGCACCGGGGAGCTGTTTTTT; CDR3aa: CATSSSIFGEGTGELFF
j_gene: TRBJ2-5; abundance: many; d_gene: NA; v_gene: TRBV9; CDR3nt: TGTGCCAGCAGCGTAGGGGCGGGGGCTCAAGAGACCCAGTACTTC; CDR3aa: CASSVGAGAQETQYF
j_gene: TRBJ2-1; abundance: few; d_gene: NA; v_gene: TRBV18; CDR3nt: TGTGCCAGCTCACCACGTAATGGACAGATGTACAATGAGCAGTTCTTC; CDR3aa: CASSPRNGQMYNEQFF
j_gene: TRBJ2-2; abundance: NA; d_gene: NA; v_gene: TRBV5-1; CDR3nt: TGCGCCAGCAACACAGAGGACACCGGGGAGCTGTTTTTT; CDR3aa: CASNTEDTGELFF